This T cell receptor beta chain was recovered during a study of shared clonotypes between healthy human individuals. This table comes from immunoSEQ multiplex PCR, and its TCRdb copy is limited to in-frame clones, with some not included. The sample lists approximately 2.1 million clones, about 92% occurring once. With regard to this clone: The sample has other DNA sequences that encode this CDR3 too.

The CDR3 runs 14 residues. V lost 5 bases and J lost 1; bases outside the gene matches: 3. CDR1 and CDR2 (germline): SNHLY, FYNNEI. The sample was naive CD4+ T cells from PBMCs. The subset: CD45RA+ positively selected. The sequence derives from a man younger than 35 in good health. Some clones in this sample may be carry-over from other donors' samples. The rearrangement links TRBV2 to TRBJ2-3, with TRBD2 matching over 7 bases. The CDR3 protein is CASSLAGGTDTQYF. CDR3 bases: TGTGCCAGCAGTTTAGCGGGTGGCACAGATACGCAGTATTTT.